The T cell receptor beta chain under discussion was sequenced for a study of molecular identifiers for immune sequencing clone quantification. V trimming: 5 bases; J trimming: 3 bases; junction bases outside the gene matches: 7. The V gene's germline CDR1 is LNHDA and CDR2 SQIVND (reference sequence). This CDR3 is built from 15 residues. TCRdb processed the PCR reads anew with MiXCR; each CDR3 protein has one entry. The sample comprises about 97,000 distinct CDR3 sequences, about 35% of which are singletons, and about 9.1% rests with the top ten. This clonotype was recorded once. Specimen: naive CD8+ T cells from blood, with Jurkat cell RNA spiked in. Subset in this sample: FACS-sorted CD8+CD4-CCR7+CD45RA+ naive T cells. The rearrangement links TRBV19 to TRBJ1-3; 7 bases map to TRBD1. The TCR comes from a human donor in good health. Some libraries in this study had Jurkat cell RNA spiked in. Here the CDR3 DNA reads TGTGCCAGTAGTCCAGGGGGAGAATTTGGAAACACCATATATTTT. This sequence encodes CASSPGGEFGNTIYF.